This is a list of T cell receptor beta chains from one sample in a study of T cell changes during pregnancy in multiple sclerosis. TCRdb keeps only in-frame clones here, not all; method: immunoSEQ multiplex PCR. Among fewer than 40,000 clones listed, around 90% were seen once. Material: CD4+ T cells from peripheral blood mononuclear cells, obtained in the second trimester of pregnancy. These receptors came from a female donor in good health, enrolled as a control in a pregnancy study. Each CDR3 is given with its conserved first and last residue. The order of the fields is D gene, J gene, clone size, V gene, CDR3 DNA, CDR3 protein. D genes are given only for firm matches. Some rows mark clone size as missing; the rest say once, few, many or name a class of expanded clone.

d_call: TRBD1; j_call: TRBJ2-7; clone_size: -; v_call: TRBV7-6; cdr3_nt: TGTGCCAGCAGCTACCGGGACAGGGACTACGAGCAGTACTTC; cdr3_aa: CASSYRDRDYEQYF
d_call: TRBD1; j_call: TRBJ2-7; clone_size: -; v_call: TRBV30; cdr3_nt: TGTGCCTGCCAAACCTACAGGGGTGTGCAGTACTTC; cdr3_aa: CACQTYRGVQYF
d_call: -; j_call: TRBJ2-7; clone_size: once; v_call: TRBV5-1; cdr3_nt: TGCGCCAGCAGCTTGGAGGCAGGGGCTAAGCAGTACTTC; cdr3_aa: CASSLEAGAKQYF
d_call: -; j_call: TRBJ2-3; clone_size: -; v_call: TRBV28; cdr3_nt: TGTGCCAGCAGTTTAGCGGGGAGCACAGATACGCAGTATTTT; cdr3_aa: CASSLAGSTDTQYF
d_call: -; j_call: TRBJ1-3; clone_size: -; v_call: TRBV30; cdr3_nt: TGTGCCTGGAGTGTAGCACTCGGTGGAAACACCATATATTTT; cdr3_aa: CAWSVALGGNTIYF
d_call: -; j_call: TRBJ2-7; clone_size: -; v_call: TRBV19; cdr3_nt: TGTGCCAGTAGTATAAGCCCGTACGAGCAGTACTTC; cdr3_aa: CASSISPYEQYF
d_call: TRBD2; j_call: TRBJ2-1; clone_size: -; v_call: TRBV10-3; cdr3_nt: TGTGCCATCGGCTTTAGCGGGAGCTCCTACAATGAGCAGTTCTTC; cdr3_aa: CAIGFSGSSYNEQFF
d_call: -; j_call: TRBJ2-6; clone_size: -; v_call: TRBV5-1; cdr3_nt: TGCGCCAGCAGCTTGGAGGGACAAATCTCTGGGGCCAACGTCCTGACTTTC; cdr3_aa: CASSLEGQISGANVLTF
d_call: TRBD2; j_call: TRBJ2-1; clone_size: -; v_call: TRBV7-9; cdr3_nt: TGTGCCAGCAGCCTTCTTCCAGGGACTAGCGGGATCTACAATGAGCAGTTCTTC; cdr3_aa: CASSLLPGTSGIYNEQFF
d_call: -; j_call: TRBJ2-2; clone_size: -; v_call: TRBV30; cdr3_nt: TGTGCCGGGGGGAGCGATTACACCGGGGAGCTGTTTTTT; cdr3_aa: CAGGSDYTGELFF
d_call: -; j_call: TRBJ1-4; clone_size: once; v_call: TRBV7-2; cdr3_nt: TGTGCCAGCAGCAAAACAAGGAGGGGCGGGTATGAAAAACTGTTTTTT; cdr3_aa: CASSKTRRGGYEKLFF
d_call: -; j_call: TRBJ2-3; clone_size: -; v_call: TRBV5-5; cdr3_nt: TGTGCCAGCAGCCCCCAGTCAGGGGATACGCAGTATTTT; cdr3_aa: CASSPQSGDTQYF
d_call: TRBD2; j_call: TRBJ2-3; clone_size: -; v_call: TRBV7-9; cdr3_nt: TGTGCCAGCAGCTTAGGACTAGCGGGACGTACAGATACGCAGTATTTT; cdr3_aa: CASSLGLAGRTDTQYF